The text below deals with one T cell receptor beta chain. These data come from a study of CD8 T cells in Susac syndrome. An amount of RNA that ranged from roughly 0.45 to 1 ug was reverse transcribed with random hexamers. Coverage of TCR beta CDR3 amplification by immunoSEQ multiplex PCR extended to 54 Vbeta and 13 Jbeta. TCRdb redid the calling of the immunoSEQ multiplex PCR reads with MiXCR, one entry per CDR3 protein. The sample carries more than 70,000 distinct CDR3 sequences, 75% to 95% recorded once. Germline loops: CDR1 MNHEY, CDR2 SVGEGT. The V gene end was trimmed by 2 bases and the J gene end by 4 bases; junction bases not matched to a gene: 7. The CDR3 contains 15 residues.

The source is a human donor with multiple sclerosis. J is TRBJ2-7 and V is TRBV6-2 or TRBV6-3; TRBD2 aligns across 8 bases. The sample taken for sequencing was CD8+ T cells from PBMCs. The CDR3 loop is CASSYPIAGNYEQYF. The CDR3, as DNA: TGTGCCAGCAGTTACCCTATAGCGGGAAATTACGAGCAGTACTTC.